This T cell receptor (beta chain) was captured by sequencing in a study of cytomegalovirus exposure and HLA in healthy donors. For the study at large: Around 78 million unique TCRs, all from HLA-typed donors, were included in an early release of the data.

As concerns this clone: Its target is unknown.

Study observations and caveats: Later genetic work tied a missense DCLRE1C variant to beta-chain V and J trimming. Presence/absence analyses treated sequencing depth as roughly uniform across donors. Investigators reported 164 TCR beta chains as tied to cytomegalovirus.

The PCR was carried out with 60 Vbeta primers and 13 Jbeta primers. Produced via immunoSEQ multiplex PCR; TCRdb's table is partial and in-frame only. The sample consists of roughly 200,000 clones, 65% to 85% of them appearing once. The sequence was obtained from a man between 60 and 75 years old in good health and CMV-seronegative. Sequenced: PBMCs.

The DNA of the CDR3 is TGTGCCAGCAGTTCCAGGGGGATCTCTGGAAACACCATATATTTT. Translating it yields CASSSRGISGNTIYF. The chain combines TRBV6-6 with TRBJ1-3; 7 bases are a match to TRBD1. V lost 4 bases and J lost 0; bases outside the gene matches: 3. This CDR3 is built from 15 residues. The germline gives CDR1 MNHNY, CDR2 SVGAGI (reference sequence).